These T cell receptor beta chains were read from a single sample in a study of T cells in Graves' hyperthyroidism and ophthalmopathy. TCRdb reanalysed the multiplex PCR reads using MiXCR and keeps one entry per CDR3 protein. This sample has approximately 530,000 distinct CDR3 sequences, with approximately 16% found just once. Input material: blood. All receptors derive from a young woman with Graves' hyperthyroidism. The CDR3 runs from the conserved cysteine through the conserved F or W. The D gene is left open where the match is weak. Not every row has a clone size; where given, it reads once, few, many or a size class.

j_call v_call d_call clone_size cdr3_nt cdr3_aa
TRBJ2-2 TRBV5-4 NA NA TGTGCCAGCAGCTTGGGGTCGGTCACAACGAACACCGGGGAGCTGTTTTTT CASSLGSVTTNTGELFF
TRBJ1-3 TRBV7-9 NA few TGTGCCAGCATCAAGCTACCCATCTCTGGAAACACCATATATTTT CASIKLPISGNTIYF
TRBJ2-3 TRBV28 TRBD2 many TGTGCCAGCAGTTTCCACGGGAGGGCCCCCCCAGATACGCAGTATTTT CASSFHGRAPPDTQYF
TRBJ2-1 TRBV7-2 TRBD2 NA TGTGCCAGCAGCAAAACTAGCGGGGTAGACGAACAGTTCTTC CASSKTSGVDEQFF
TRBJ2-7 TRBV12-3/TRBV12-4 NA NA TGTGCCAGCAGTTTAACCGGCTTCTCCTACGAGCAGTACTTC CASSLTGFSYEQYF
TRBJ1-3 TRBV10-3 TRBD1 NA TGTGCCACGACACAGGGGTTAGAAAACACCATATATTTT CATTQGLENTIYF
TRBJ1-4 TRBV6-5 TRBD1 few TGTGCCAGCAGTTACCCACCGGGACAGGGTTTTGAAAAACTGTTTTTT CASSYPPGQGFEKLFF
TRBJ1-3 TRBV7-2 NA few TGTGCCAGCAGCCGGAGGGGATTGGGGGGAAACACCATATATTTT CASSRRGLGGNTIYF
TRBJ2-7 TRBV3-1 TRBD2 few TGTGCCAGCAGCCAAGCTAGCGGGGCGGACTACGAGCAGTACTTC CASSQASGADYEQYF
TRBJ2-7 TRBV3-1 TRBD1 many TGTGCCAGCACCTTGACAGGGGAGTACGAGCAGTACTTC CASTLTGEYEQYF
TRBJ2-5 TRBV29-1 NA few TGCAGCGTTATTGAGGGCCAAGAGACCCAGTACTTC CSVIEGQETQYF
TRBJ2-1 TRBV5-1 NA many TGCGCCAGCAGCTTGGCCGGTCTATCCAACTCCTACAATGAGCAGTTCTTC CASSLAGLSNSYNEQFF
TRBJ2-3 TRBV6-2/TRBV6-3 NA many TGTGCCAGCAGGGATGAGTGGGGGGACGCTTCCACAGATACGCAGTATTTT CASRDEWGDASTDTQYF
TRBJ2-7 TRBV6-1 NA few TGTGCCAGCAGTCCCCAGGGGGGCGGGCCGGAAGAGCAGTACTTC CASSPQGGGPEEQYF
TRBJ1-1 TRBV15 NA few TGTGCCACCAGCAGAGAGATCATGAACACTGAAGCTTTCTTT CATSREIMNTEAFF
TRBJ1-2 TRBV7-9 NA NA TGTGCCAGCAGCTTAGGTGTGCGTGGCTACAGCTATGGCTACACCTTC CASSLGVRGYSYGYTF
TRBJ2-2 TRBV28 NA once TGTGCCAGCAGTCCAAACAGGGAAGCGTTGGGCGGGGAGCTGTTTTTT CASSPNREALGGELFF
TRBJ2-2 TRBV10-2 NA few TGCGCCAGCAGCGCCTTTCGGCTTGGCGCCACCGGGGAGCTGTTTTTT CASSAFRLGATGELFF
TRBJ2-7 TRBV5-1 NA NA TGCGCCAGCAGCTTGGGTGGACAGACCTACGAGCAGTACTTC CASSLGGQTYEQYF
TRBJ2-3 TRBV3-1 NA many TGTGCCAGCAGATCAATTCACGTAGGGTCAGATACGCAGTATTTT CASRSIHVGSDTQYF
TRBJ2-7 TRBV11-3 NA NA TGTGCCAGCAGCTTCCGCTACGATCAGTACTTC CASSFRYDQYF
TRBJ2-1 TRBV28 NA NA TGTGCCAGCAGCGGCTCCTCCGACCCGAGCTCCTACAATGAGCAGTTCTTC CASSGSSDPSSYNEQFF
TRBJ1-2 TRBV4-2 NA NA TGTGCCAGCAGCCAAGATAGGACGGCGAACTGGGGGTATGGCTACACCTTC CASSQDRTANWGYGYTF
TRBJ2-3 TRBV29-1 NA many TGCAGCACCATTACCTCAGTCACAGATACGCAGTATTTT CSTITSVTDTQYF
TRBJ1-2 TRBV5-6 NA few TGTGCCAGCAGCTTGGGACGGATTGGCTATGGCTACACCTTC CASSLGRIGYGYTF
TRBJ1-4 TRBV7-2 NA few TGTGCCAGCAGCTTAGGGGCAGGGAGGGATGAAAAACTGTTTTTT CASSLGAGRDEKLFF
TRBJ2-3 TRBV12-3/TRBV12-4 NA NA TGTGCCAGCAGCGCCCTCAAGCTGCCTAGCACAGATACGCAGTATTTT CASSALKLPSTDTQYF
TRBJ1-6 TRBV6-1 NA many TGTGCCAGCACCCAGTTATACGACAGACTCCTCCACTTT CASTQLYDRLLHF
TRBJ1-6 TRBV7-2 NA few TGTGCCAGCAGCCCATTACAGGGCGGGAATTCACCCCTCCACTTT CASSPLQGGNSPLHF
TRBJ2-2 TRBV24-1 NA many TGTGCCACCAGTGATTTCAGGGACACGAACACCGGGGAGCTGTTTTTT CATSDFRDTNTGELFF
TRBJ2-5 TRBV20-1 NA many TGCAGTGCTAGTTGGGAGACCCAGTACTTC CSASWETQYF
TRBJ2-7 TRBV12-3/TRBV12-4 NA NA TGTGCCAGCTCACCAGGATTTGGGGGAGAGGGCTACGAGCAGTACTTC CASSPGFGGEGYEQYF
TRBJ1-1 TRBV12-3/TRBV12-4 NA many TGTGCCAGCCGGGCCTCCACACGTGTTGAAGCTTTCTTT CASRASTRVEAFF
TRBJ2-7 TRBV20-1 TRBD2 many TGCAGTGCTGGAGGACTAGCGGGACCCTACGAGCAGTACTTC CSAGGLAGPYEQYF
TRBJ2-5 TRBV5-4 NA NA TGTGCCAGCAGCTCACCTCCCCGGCGAGAGACCCAGTACTTC CASSSPPRRETQYF
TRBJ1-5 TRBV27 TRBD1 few TGTGCCAGCAGTCCATGGACAGGGCTGGGTTTAAATCAGCCCCAGCATTTT CASSPWTGLGLNQPQHF